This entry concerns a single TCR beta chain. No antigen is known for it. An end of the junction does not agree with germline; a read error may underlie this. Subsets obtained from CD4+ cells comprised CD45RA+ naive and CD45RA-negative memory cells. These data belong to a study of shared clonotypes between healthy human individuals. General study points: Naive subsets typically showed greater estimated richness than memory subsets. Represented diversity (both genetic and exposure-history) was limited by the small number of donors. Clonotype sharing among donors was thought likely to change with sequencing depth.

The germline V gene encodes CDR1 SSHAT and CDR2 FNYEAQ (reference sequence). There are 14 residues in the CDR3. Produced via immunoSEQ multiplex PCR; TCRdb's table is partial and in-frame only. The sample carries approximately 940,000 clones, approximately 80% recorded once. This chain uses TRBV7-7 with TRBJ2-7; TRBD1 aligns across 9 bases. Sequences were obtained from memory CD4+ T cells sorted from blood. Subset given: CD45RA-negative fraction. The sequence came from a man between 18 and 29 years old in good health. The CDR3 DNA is TGTGCTAGCAGTCCCGGGACAGGGATGAACGAGCAGTACTTC. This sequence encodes CASSPGTGMNEQYF.